This is a list of T cell receptor beta chains from one sample in a study of T cell responses to AZD1222 COVID-19 vaccine. Measured with immunoSEQ multiplex PCR; TCRdb has only the in-frame clones, and not every one. The sample consists of approximately 110,000 clones, 84% of them appearing once. The starting material was peripheral blood, obtained on day 0 of AZD1222 vaccination. The source is an adult in good health. Each CDR3 is given with its conserved first and last residue. A D gene is named only where the DNA matches it firmly. The size field is filled for only some rows; it gives once, few, many or a size class.

TRBV7-9,TRBD1,.,TRBJ1-4,TGTGCCAGCAGCCCGTCAGGGGGCGCAACTAATGAAAAACTGTTTTTT,CASSPSGGATNEKLFF
TRBV2,.,.,TRBJ1-3,TGTGCCAAGGCGGGACACCCTGGAAACACCATATATTTT,CAKAGHPGNTIYF
TRBV5-8,TRBD1,few,TRBJ2-7,TGTGCCAGCAGGCTTACGGGACAGGGGATTTACGAGCAGTACTTC,CASRLTGQGIYEQYF
TRBV19,.,.,TRBJ1-6,TGTGCCAGTAAAGGCAGGAATAATTCACCCCTCCACTTT,CASKGRNNSPLHF
TRBV4-2,TRBD2,.,TRBJ2-7,TGTGCCAGCAGCAGGCGGGCTAGCGGGACGACAACCTCCTACGAGCAGTACTTC,CASSRRASGTTTSYEQYF
TRBV5-1,TRBD1,.,TRBJ1-1,TGCGCCAGCAGCCAGGACAGGGTTACTGAAGCTTTCTTT,CASSQDRVTEAFF
TRBV19,.,medium-sized,TRBJ2-1,TGTGCCAGTAGTATACCCCAGGGAATTGCCTTCCACAATGAGCAGTTCTTC,CASSIPQGIAFHNEQFF
TRBV2,.,.,TRBJ2-3,TGTGCCAGCAGTGACACCCGGGGCCGGAGCACAGATACGCAGTATTTT,CASSDTRGRSTDTQYF
TRBV2,TRBD2,.,TRBJ2-1,TGTGCCAGCAGTGCCCTGGCGGGAGGGGGGAATGAGCAGTTCTTC,CASSALAGGGNEQFF
TRBV19,TRBD1,.,TRBJ1-6,TGTGCCAGTAGTGACCGGGGACAGGGGTCCAGTTCACCCCTCCACTTT,CASSDRGQGSSSPLHF
TRBV25-1,TRBD2,.,TRBJ2-1,TGTGCCAGCAGTGAAGGCGGGGGGGTGGAGAATGAGCAGTTCTTC,CASSEGGGVENEQFF
TRBV28,.,few,TRBJ1-5,TGTGCCAGCAGTACAGCCGCCAATCAGCCCCAGCATTTT,CASSTAANQPQHF
TRBV7-2,TRBD2,.,TRBJ2-5,TGTGCCAGCAGCTTAGTTGGGACTAGCACCCAAGAGACCCAGTACTTC,CASSLVGTSTQETQYF
TRBV2,.,.,TRBJ2-5,TGTGCCAGCGAAGGCCGAGTTGCCTTGGAAGAGACCCAGTACTTC,CASEGRVALEETQYF
TRBV5-1,.,.,TRBJ2-7,TGCGCCAGCAGCTTACTAGCCGACGAGCAGTACTTC,CASSLLADEQYF
TRBV2,.,once,TRBJ1-3,TGTGCCACCGCCCCAGGACCTTTAGGCTCTGGAAACACCATATATTTT,CATAPGPLGSGNTIYF
TRBV7-2,.,.,TRBJ1-6,TGTGCCAGCAGCTTTGGACAGCATAATTCACCCCTCCACTTT,CASSFGQHNSPLHF
TRBV30,TRBD1,.,TRBJ1-2,TGTGCCTGGACCCAACGGACAGGTTATGGCTACACCTTC,CAWTQRTGYGYTF
TRBV28,.,once,TRBJ1-5,TGTGCCAGCAGTTTAGGGTGGAATCAGCCCCAGCATTTT,CASSLGWNQPQHF
TRBV6-2/TRBV6-3,TRBD2,.,TRBJ2-3,TGTGCCAGCAGTACCATAGCGGGAGTTACAGATACGCAGTATTTT,CASSTIAGVTDTQYF
TRBV18,TRBD1,.,TRBJ1-6,TGTGCCAGCTCACATGACAGGGGAAGATCACCCCTCCACTTT,CASSHDRGRSPLHF
TRBV19,.,.,TRBJ1-4,TGTGCCAGTAGTATAGCTCAGGCGAGTAATGAAAAACTGTTTTTT,CASSIAQASNEKLFF
TRBV5-5,.,.,TRBJ2-3,TGTGCCAGCAGCCCGGCAGTGGGCACAGATACGCAGTATTTT,CASSPAVGTDTQYF
TRBV28,.,.,TRBJ2-3,TGTGCCAGTACCGAAGGGGGCACAGATACGCAGTATTTT,CASTEGGTDTQYF
TRBV18,.,.,TRBJ1-6,TGTGCCAGCTCACCGAGTATGTCTCCGGCCCTCCACTTT,CASSPSMSPALHF
TRBV5-1,.,.,TRBJ1-4,TGCGCCAGCAGGCTGGACAACAATGAAAAACTGTTTTTT,CASRLDNNEKLFF
TRBV20-1,.,.,TRBJ1-4,TGCAGTGCTAGAGAAATAAAACTGTTTTTT,CSAREIKLFF
TRBV11-2,TRBD2,.,TRBJ2-7,TGTGCCAGCAGCTTTCTCGGGGGGATCAAAACCTACGAGCAGTACTTC,CASSFLGGIKTYEQYF
TRBV4-1,TRBD2,.,TRBJ2-2,TGCGCCAGCAGCTCTCCAGCGGGAGGGCTGAACACCGGGGAGCTGTTTTTT,CASSSPAGGLNTGELFF
TRBV7-2,.,.,TRBJ2-1,TGTGCCAGCAGCCCCCAGACAGGAAGCTCCTACAATGAGCAGTTCTTC,CASSPQTGSSYNEQFF
TRBV12-3/TRBV12-4,.,.,TRBJ2-5,TGTGCCAGCACTCTCAGGGGGGGAGAGACCCAGTACTTC,CASTLRGGETQYF
TRBV19,TRBD1,.,TRBJ1-6,TGTGCCAGTAGTCCGGACAGGGAGGGTTCACCCCTCCACTTT,CASSPDREGSPLHF
TRBV2,.,.,TRBJ1-3,TGTGCCAGCAGTGAAATAGAGTCTGGAAACACCATATATTTT,CASSEIESGNTIYF
TRBV7-9,TRBD1,.,TRBJ2-7,TGTGCCAGCAGCCTTACAGGGGACGAGCAGTACTTC,CASSLTGDEQYF
TRBV4-2,.,few,TRBJ2-2,TGTGCCAGCAGCCAAGGCGTTTCGAGGGTAACGAACACCGGGGAGCTGTTTTTT,CASSQGVSRVTNTGELFF
TRBV30,TRBD2,.,TRBJ2-3,TGTGCCTGGCTAGCGGGGTACAGAACAGATACGCAGTATTTT,CAWLAGYRTDTQYF
TRBV5-1,.,.,TRBJ2-7,TGCGCCAGCAGCTTGGCTGGACAGTCATCTGACGAGCAGTACTTC,CASSLAGQSSDEQYF
TRBV5-1,TRBD1,few,TRBJ1-5,TGCGCCAGCAGCTTAACAGGGGTACAGCCCCAGCATTTT,CASSLTGVQPQHF
TRBV10-3,.,.,TRBJ1-2,TGTGCCGCATATGGGGACACGTCCTATGGCTACACCTTC,CAAYGDTSYGYTF
TRBV5-1,.,once,TRBJ2-7,TGCGCCAGCAGCCCGGGGTACTACGAGCAGTACTTC,CASSPGYYEQYF
TRBV1,.,.,TRBJ1-2,TGCACCAGCAGCCTAATTTCAGGGGGTTTCTATGGCTACACCTTC,CTSSLISGGFYGYTF
TRBV30,.,.,TRBJ2-3,TGTGCCTACCTAAAGGGGTCGGTAGATACGCAGTATTTT,CAYLKGSVDTQYF
TRBV5-4,.,.,TRBJ2-7,TGTGCCAGCAGCTTAGAGTCCTACGAGCAGTACTTC,CASSLESYEQYF
TRBV10-3,.,.,TRBJ1-3,TGTGCCATCAGTCCAGGGCTGGACTCTGGAAACACCATATATTTT,CAISPGLDSGNTIYF
TRBV28,.,.,TRBJ1-4,TGTGCCAGCAGTTTTCAGGCTGGGGGCAAACTGTTTTTT,CASSFQAGGKLFF
TRBV2,TRBD1,few,TRBJ2-7,TGTGCCAGCATCGGACAGGGAGAGGACTACGAGCAGTACTTC,CASIGQGEDYEQYF
TRBV10-2,TRBD1,.,TRBJ2-7,TGCGCCAGCAGTGATGAGGGACAGGGGTTGTACGAGCAGTACTTC,CASSDEGQGLYEQYF
TRBV18,.,.,TRBJ2-2,TGTGCCAGCTCACTGACAGGCCCTGTCGGGGAGCTGTTTTTT,CASSLTGPVGELFF